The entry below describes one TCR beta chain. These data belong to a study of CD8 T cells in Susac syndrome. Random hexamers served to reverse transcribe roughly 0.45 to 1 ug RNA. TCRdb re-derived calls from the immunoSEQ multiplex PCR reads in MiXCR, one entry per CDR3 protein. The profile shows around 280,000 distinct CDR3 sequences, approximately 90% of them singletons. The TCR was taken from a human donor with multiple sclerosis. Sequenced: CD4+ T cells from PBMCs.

The CDR3 DNA follows: TGTGCCTGGACCCATGACTTTGCGGGGGGTTCGGATACGCAGTATTTT. This translates into CAWTHDFAGGSDTQYF. The genes are TRBV30 and TRBJ2-3; 8 nucleotides line up with TRBD2. Trimming removed 4 bases from V and 6 bases from J; junction bases left unmatched: 15. CDR1 GTSNPN and CDR2 SVGIG come from the germline V gene (reference sequence). This CDR3 region has 16 residues.